This is a list of T cell receptor beta chains from one sample in a study of blood T cell repertoires in COVID-19. Here immunoSEQ multiplex PCR was the method, and the copy in TCRdb shows in-frame clones only, minus some. This repertoire shows about 60,000 clones, around nine tenths found once; its top ten account for 3.5% to 4%. Sequenced input: peripheral blood. These receptors originate from a man aged 70 or older with acute or convalescent COVID-19. The CDR3 runs from the conserved cysteine through the conserved F or W. Fields, in order: J gene, D gene, V gene, clone size, CDR3 DNA, CDR3 protein. D genes are given only for firm matches. Size is omitted from some rows. Given values are once, few, many or a class for expanded clones.

>TRBJ1-3|TRBD1|TRBV19|.
TGTGCCAGTAGTCCCCCCGGGGGACAGGGGGCTGGCACCATATATTTT
CASSPPGGQGAGTIYF
>TRBJ2-7|.|TRBV7-2|.
TGTGCCAGCAGCTTTCGGCAGGGTCTTGACGAGCAGTACTTC
CASSFRQGLDEQYF
>TRBJ1-5|.|TRBV10-1|.
TGCGCCAGCAGTGAGAGAGGAAGCAATCAGCCCCAGCATTTT
CASSERGSNQPQHF
>TRBJ1-3|TRBD1|TRBV14|.
TGTGCCAGCAGCACCCGACAGGGATTTGCGGGAAACACCATATATTTT
CASSTRQGFAGNTIYF
>TRBJ1-2|TRBD1|TRBV9|.
TGTGCCAGCAGCGCCCGGACAGGGGGCCCCTATGGCTACACCTTC
CASSARTGGPYGYTF
>TRBJ2-3|.|TRBV5-1|.
TGCGCCAGCAGCTCGACAGTTCGTCAATACCTCACAGATACGCAGTATTTT
CASSSTVRQYLTDTQYF
>TRBJ2-7|TRBD1|TRBV6-5|medium-sized
TGTGCCAGCTCCTTTGGGGGGACAGGGGTCTACGAGCAGTACTTC
CASSFGGTGVYEQYF
>TRBJ2-7|TRBD1|TRBV7-2|medium-sized
TGTGCCAGCAGCCCACGGACAGGGGCGGCGTACGAGCAGTACTTC
CASSPRTGAAYEQYF
>TRBJ1-2|TRBD1|TRBV28|.
TGTGCCAGCAGAAAAGGACAGGGGGCTTACTATGGCTACACCTTC
CASRKGQGAYYGYTF
>TRBJ2-7|TRBD1|TRBV6-5|.
TGTGCCAGCAGTTTCCGGACAGGTAGCTACGAGCAGTACTTC
CASSFRTGSYEQYF
>TRBJ2-7|TRBD1|TRBV6-2/TRBV6-3|.
TGTGCCAGCAGTTGGGACAGGGGCTTATACGAGCAGTACTTC
CASSWDRGLYEQYF
>TRBJ2-1|TRBD1|TRBV13|.
TGTGCCAGCAACCCGCAGGGGGCGTCGAATGAGCAGTTCTTC
CASNPQGASNEQFF
>TRBJ2-2|.|TRBV5-5|.
TGTGCCAGCACCCTCTCAGGGGCGGGCACCGGGGAGCTGTTTTTT
CASTLSGAGTGELFF
>TRBJ2-2|.|TRBV5-1|.
TGCGCCAGCAGCTTTCTGGACAGCTGGCTGTTTTTT
CASSFLDSWLFF
>TRBJ2-3|.|TRBV7-8|.
TGTGCCAGCAGCCCCGGGAGAGATACGCAGTATTTT
CASSPGRDTQYF
>TRBJ2-3|.|TRBV29-1|once
TGCAGCGTTGGCAGAAGCACAGATACGCAGTATTTT
CSVGRSTDTQYF
>TRBJ2-7|TRBD1|TRBV10-2|once
TGCGCCATCGGACAGGGGGCCGACGAGCAGTACTTC
CAIGQGADEQYF
>TRBJ1-2|.|TRBV19|.
TGTGCCACCCGCCCAGGCCGGGGAGGTTTCGGCTACACCTTC
CATRPGRGGFGYTF
>TRBJ2-7|.|TRBV21-1|.
TGTGCCAGCAGCCTAAAAAAGGCAGGGTGGTCCTACGAGCAGTACTTC
CASSLKKAGWSYEQYF
>TRBJ2-7|.|TRBV18|.
TGTGCCAGCTCACTACTCCTCGGGGGAACTAGGGGACCCGACGAGCAGTACTTC
CASSLLLGGTRGPDEQYF
>TRBJ2-3|.|TRBV5-6|.
TGTGCCAGCAGCCCCGAGGCGGGAAGCCCCACAGATACGCAGTATTTT
CASSPEAGSPTDTQYF
>TRBJ2-7|.|TRBV6-2/TRBV6-3|.
TGTGCCAGCAGTTACGCGCTGATATCCTACGAGCAGTACTTC
CASSYALISYEQYF
>TRBJ2-1|.|TRBV7-6|.
TGTGCCAGCAGCTTCAGGGATAGCTCCTACAATGAGCAGTTCTTC
CASSFRDSSYNEQFF
>TRBJ1-1|.|TRBV28|.
TGTGCCAGCAGCTTTCGAGGAGTCGCTGAAGCTTTCTTT
CASSFRGVAEAFF
>TRBJ2-3|TRBD2|TRBV27|.
TGTGCCAGCAGTCTGATAGCGGGGGGCGTCACAGATACGCAGTATTTT
CASSLIAGGVTDTQYF
>TRBJ2-7|TRBD1|TRBV11-3|.
TGTGCCAGCAGTTCCGGACAGGGCTCCTACGAGCAGTACTTC
CASSSGQGSYEQYF
>TRBJ1-2|.|TRBV15|.
TGTGCCACCAGCAGAGACGACAGCAACTATGGCTACACCTTC
CATSRDDSNYGYTF
>TRBJ2-7|.|TRBV28|.
TGTGCCAGCCGACAGGTTTCAACCTACGAGCAGTACTTC
CASRQVSTYEQYF
>TRBJ2-6|TRBD1|TRBV12-5|medium-sized
TGTGCTAGTGGTTTGGGAGGGGGCCCTGGGGCCAACGTCCTGACTTTC
CASGLGGGPGANVLTF
>TRBJ1-4|.|TRBV7-2|.
TGTGCCAGCAGCTTATCTCCAGCGCAGAATGAAAAACTGTTTTTT
CASSLSPAQNEKLFF
>TRBJ1-2|TRBD1|TRBV30|.
TGTGCCTGGAGTGGCCCCGGACAGGGGAACTATGGCTACACCTTC
CAWSGPGQGNYGYTF
>TRBJ1-2|.|TRBV7-9|.
TGTGCCAGCAGCTTAGCGGGGGGTAACTATGGCTACACCTTC
CASSLAGGNYGYTF
>TRBJ1-5|TRBD1|TRBV19|.
TGTGCCAGTACCCACGACAGGGTGGGCCAGCCCCAGCATTTT
CASTHDRVGQPQHF
>TRBJ2-7|.|TRBV14|.
TGTGCCAGCAGCCAAGCAACCTTACTACTCTACGAGCAGTACTTC
CASSQATLLLYEQYF
>TRBJ1-5|.|TRBV5-5|.
TGTGCCAGCAGCTGGCTAGAGGGAAATCAGCCCCAGCATTTT
CASSWLEGNQPQHF
>TRBJ1-2|.|TRBV7-9|.
TGTGCCAGCAGCTACACCGAGGACTATGGCTACACCTTC
CASSYTEDYGYTF
>TRBJ2-7|.|TRBV12-3/TRBV12-4|.
TGTGCCAGCAGAGGTTTCGCGGGGGAGCAGTACTTC
CASRGFAGEQYF
>TRBJ1-6|.|TRBV14|.
TGTGCCAGCAGCCAAGAGAGCCCGGGTCTAGCCTCCTATAATTCACCCCTCCACTTT
CASSQESPGLASYNSPLHF
>TRBJ1-5|TRBD1|TRBV11-2|.
TGTGCCAGCAGCTTGTCAGGGGGCCAGAATCAGCCCCAGCATTTT
CASSLSGGQNQPQHF
>TRBJ1-1|TRBD1|TRBV6-6|.
TGTGCCAGCACAAGACAGGGAATCCCCGAAGCTTTCTTT
CASTRQGIPEAFF
>TRBJ2-6|TRBD1|TRBV4-2|.
TGTGCCAGCAGCCTTCAAGGACAGGGATCCTTCTCTGGGGCCAACGTCCTGACTTTC
CASSLQGQGSFSGANVLTF
>TRBJ2-5|TRBD1|TRBV4-2|.
TGTGCCAGCAGCCAGACAGGGGGCCCTACGGCCCAGTACTTC
CASSQTGGPTAQYF
>TRBJ1-3|TRBD1|TRBV7-9|.
TGTGCCAGCAGCCGGGACAGGGGCCCCTCTGGAAACACCATATATTTT
CASSRDRGPSGNTIYF
>TRBJ2-1|.|TRBV10-3|.
TGTGCCATCAGTGGGGTCGGTGACACAGCTTACAATGAGCAGTTCTTC
CAISGVGDTAYNEQFF
>TRBJ1-4|.|TRBV4-3|.
TGCGCCAGCAGCCAAGGTGATGGGGCGCGAATTGAAAAACTGTTTTTT
CASSQGDGARIEKLFF
>TRBJ2-3|TRBD2|TRBV9|.
TGTGCCAGCAGCGGCCGGCTAGCGGGGAGCACAGATACGCAGTATTTT
CASSGRLAGSTDTQYF
>TRBJ1-1|.|TRBV10-3|once
TGTGCCATCTCTAAGAATACGAACACTGAAGCTTTCTTT
CAISKNTNTEAFF
>TRBJ2-2|TRBD1|TRBV5-5|.
TGTGCCAGCAGCATAAACAGGGGATCCACCGGGGAGCTGTTTTTT
CASSINRGSTGELFF
>TRBJ2-1|TRBD2|TRBV9|.
TGTGCCAGCAGCCCTAGCGGGGGGGCCTCTTTCGGCTACAATGAGCAGTTCTTC
CASSPSGGASFGYNEQFF